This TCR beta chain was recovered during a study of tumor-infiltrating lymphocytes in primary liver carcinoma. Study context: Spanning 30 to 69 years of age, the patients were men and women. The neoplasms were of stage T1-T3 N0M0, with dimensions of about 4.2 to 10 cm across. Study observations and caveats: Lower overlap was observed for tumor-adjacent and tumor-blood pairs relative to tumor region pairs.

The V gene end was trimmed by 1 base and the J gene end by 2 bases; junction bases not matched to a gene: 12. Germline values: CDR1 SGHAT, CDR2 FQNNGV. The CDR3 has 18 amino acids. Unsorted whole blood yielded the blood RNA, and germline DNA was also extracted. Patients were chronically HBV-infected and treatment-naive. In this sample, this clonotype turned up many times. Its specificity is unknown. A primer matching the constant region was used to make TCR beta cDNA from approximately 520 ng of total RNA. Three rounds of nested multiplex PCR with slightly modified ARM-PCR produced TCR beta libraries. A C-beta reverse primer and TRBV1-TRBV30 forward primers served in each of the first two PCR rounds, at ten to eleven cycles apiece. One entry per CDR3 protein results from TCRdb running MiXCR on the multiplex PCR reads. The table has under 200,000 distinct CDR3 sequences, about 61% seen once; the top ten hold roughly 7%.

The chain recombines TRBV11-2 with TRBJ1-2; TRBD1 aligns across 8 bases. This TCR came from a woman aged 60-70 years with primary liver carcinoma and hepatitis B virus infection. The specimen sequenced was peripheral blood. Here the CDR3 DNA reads TGTGCCAGCAGCTTAGCATTTTTCGGACAGGGTGAAAACTATGGCTACACCTTC. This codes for CASSLAFFGQGENYGYTF.